This T cell receptor (beta chain) was recovered during a study of T cell responses to AZD1222 COVID-19 vaccine. Study results and caveats: Most donors were white British, females outnumbered males, and clonal diversity was possibly underestimated. Spike was spanned by vaccine-associated CD4 TCRs, with dominance at 160-218 and 743-854. When two AZD1222 doses had been given, Spike-specific TCR breadth and depth rose.

The repertoire was sequenced with immunoSEQ multiplex PCR; TCRdb's copy has only in-frame clones and lacks some. The sample lists about 150,000 clones, around 88% occurring once. With 4 bases clipped from V and 10 bases from J, the junction kept 8 bases outside the gene matches. The CDR3 consists of 15 residues. Germline CDR1 and CDR2: ENHRY and SYGVKD. Note on this clone: Its antigen is unidentified.

The V gene is TRBV10-3, the J gene TRBJ2-1, with 12 bases identical to TRBD2. This receptor was identified in an adult in good health. The source material was peripheral blood, sampled on day 0 of MenACWY control vaccination. CDR3 sequence: CAISGSSGGAREQFF. The CDR3 coding sequence is TGTGCCATCAGTGGTTCTAGCGGGGGGGCCAGGGAGCAGTTCTTC.